The clone carrying this T cell receptor (beta chain) was detected many times. The antigen remains undetermined. The CDR3 covers 14 residues. V dropped 4 bases and J dropped 2 bases, with 12 bases sitting between them. CDR1 is SGHTA, CDR2 FQGNSA, per germline. TCRdb re-derived calls from the reads in MiXCR, one entry per CDR3 protein. The sample includes some 200,000 distinct CDR3 sequences, roughly 9.8% of them seen just once. This entry belongs to a study of T cell repertoires in cytomegalovirus infection. Study context: CMV infection together with matching HLA type was indicated by public TCR beta signatures. Study findings and constraints: HLA-C-restricted CMV-specific TCR beta clonotypes prevailed in the ex vivo response. The cumulative frequency of public TCR beta families identified carriers of CMV plus the relevant HLA.

The chain employs TRBV7-2 and TRBJ2-7, with D maybe TRBD1 (6 bases). The sequence derives from a human donor in good health (CMV status not recorded). Some clones in this sample may be carry-over from other donors' samples. Sequencing was performed on PBMCs. The CDR3 DNA follows: TGTGCCAGCAGCTCCCAGACAGGAGCCTACGAGCAGTACTTC. This translates into CASSSQTGAYEQYF.